The clone carrying this T cell receptor (beta chain) was observed at least ten times. Antigen specificity is unknown. Germline assignment: CDR1 DFQATT and CDR2 SNEGSKA (reference sequence). Trimming took 6 bases from V and 4 from J, leaving 10 bases between them. There are 12 residues in the CDR3. This entry comes from a study of identical twins. Study-wide results and limits: Twin pairs had excess sharing that was weaker in beta out-of-frame sequences.

TCRdb analysed the 5' RACE reads with MiXCR anew, one entry per CDR3 protein. Here the sample spans a few hundred thousand distinct CDR3 sequences, about 24% being singletons. This same sample was also part of a study on T cells expressing NK-cell markers. That source reports: Seven of the eight sequenced donors were classified as HCMV-seropositive, and one was classified as seronegative.

The sample consisted of CD4+ T cells sorted from blood. The V and J genes are TRBV20-1 and TRBJ1-5; D not resolved. The clonotype comes from a woman younger than 35 in good health. The CDR3: CSARRPNQPQHF. The DNA of the CDR3 is TGCAGTGCGAGGCGACCTAATCAGCCCCAGCATTTT.